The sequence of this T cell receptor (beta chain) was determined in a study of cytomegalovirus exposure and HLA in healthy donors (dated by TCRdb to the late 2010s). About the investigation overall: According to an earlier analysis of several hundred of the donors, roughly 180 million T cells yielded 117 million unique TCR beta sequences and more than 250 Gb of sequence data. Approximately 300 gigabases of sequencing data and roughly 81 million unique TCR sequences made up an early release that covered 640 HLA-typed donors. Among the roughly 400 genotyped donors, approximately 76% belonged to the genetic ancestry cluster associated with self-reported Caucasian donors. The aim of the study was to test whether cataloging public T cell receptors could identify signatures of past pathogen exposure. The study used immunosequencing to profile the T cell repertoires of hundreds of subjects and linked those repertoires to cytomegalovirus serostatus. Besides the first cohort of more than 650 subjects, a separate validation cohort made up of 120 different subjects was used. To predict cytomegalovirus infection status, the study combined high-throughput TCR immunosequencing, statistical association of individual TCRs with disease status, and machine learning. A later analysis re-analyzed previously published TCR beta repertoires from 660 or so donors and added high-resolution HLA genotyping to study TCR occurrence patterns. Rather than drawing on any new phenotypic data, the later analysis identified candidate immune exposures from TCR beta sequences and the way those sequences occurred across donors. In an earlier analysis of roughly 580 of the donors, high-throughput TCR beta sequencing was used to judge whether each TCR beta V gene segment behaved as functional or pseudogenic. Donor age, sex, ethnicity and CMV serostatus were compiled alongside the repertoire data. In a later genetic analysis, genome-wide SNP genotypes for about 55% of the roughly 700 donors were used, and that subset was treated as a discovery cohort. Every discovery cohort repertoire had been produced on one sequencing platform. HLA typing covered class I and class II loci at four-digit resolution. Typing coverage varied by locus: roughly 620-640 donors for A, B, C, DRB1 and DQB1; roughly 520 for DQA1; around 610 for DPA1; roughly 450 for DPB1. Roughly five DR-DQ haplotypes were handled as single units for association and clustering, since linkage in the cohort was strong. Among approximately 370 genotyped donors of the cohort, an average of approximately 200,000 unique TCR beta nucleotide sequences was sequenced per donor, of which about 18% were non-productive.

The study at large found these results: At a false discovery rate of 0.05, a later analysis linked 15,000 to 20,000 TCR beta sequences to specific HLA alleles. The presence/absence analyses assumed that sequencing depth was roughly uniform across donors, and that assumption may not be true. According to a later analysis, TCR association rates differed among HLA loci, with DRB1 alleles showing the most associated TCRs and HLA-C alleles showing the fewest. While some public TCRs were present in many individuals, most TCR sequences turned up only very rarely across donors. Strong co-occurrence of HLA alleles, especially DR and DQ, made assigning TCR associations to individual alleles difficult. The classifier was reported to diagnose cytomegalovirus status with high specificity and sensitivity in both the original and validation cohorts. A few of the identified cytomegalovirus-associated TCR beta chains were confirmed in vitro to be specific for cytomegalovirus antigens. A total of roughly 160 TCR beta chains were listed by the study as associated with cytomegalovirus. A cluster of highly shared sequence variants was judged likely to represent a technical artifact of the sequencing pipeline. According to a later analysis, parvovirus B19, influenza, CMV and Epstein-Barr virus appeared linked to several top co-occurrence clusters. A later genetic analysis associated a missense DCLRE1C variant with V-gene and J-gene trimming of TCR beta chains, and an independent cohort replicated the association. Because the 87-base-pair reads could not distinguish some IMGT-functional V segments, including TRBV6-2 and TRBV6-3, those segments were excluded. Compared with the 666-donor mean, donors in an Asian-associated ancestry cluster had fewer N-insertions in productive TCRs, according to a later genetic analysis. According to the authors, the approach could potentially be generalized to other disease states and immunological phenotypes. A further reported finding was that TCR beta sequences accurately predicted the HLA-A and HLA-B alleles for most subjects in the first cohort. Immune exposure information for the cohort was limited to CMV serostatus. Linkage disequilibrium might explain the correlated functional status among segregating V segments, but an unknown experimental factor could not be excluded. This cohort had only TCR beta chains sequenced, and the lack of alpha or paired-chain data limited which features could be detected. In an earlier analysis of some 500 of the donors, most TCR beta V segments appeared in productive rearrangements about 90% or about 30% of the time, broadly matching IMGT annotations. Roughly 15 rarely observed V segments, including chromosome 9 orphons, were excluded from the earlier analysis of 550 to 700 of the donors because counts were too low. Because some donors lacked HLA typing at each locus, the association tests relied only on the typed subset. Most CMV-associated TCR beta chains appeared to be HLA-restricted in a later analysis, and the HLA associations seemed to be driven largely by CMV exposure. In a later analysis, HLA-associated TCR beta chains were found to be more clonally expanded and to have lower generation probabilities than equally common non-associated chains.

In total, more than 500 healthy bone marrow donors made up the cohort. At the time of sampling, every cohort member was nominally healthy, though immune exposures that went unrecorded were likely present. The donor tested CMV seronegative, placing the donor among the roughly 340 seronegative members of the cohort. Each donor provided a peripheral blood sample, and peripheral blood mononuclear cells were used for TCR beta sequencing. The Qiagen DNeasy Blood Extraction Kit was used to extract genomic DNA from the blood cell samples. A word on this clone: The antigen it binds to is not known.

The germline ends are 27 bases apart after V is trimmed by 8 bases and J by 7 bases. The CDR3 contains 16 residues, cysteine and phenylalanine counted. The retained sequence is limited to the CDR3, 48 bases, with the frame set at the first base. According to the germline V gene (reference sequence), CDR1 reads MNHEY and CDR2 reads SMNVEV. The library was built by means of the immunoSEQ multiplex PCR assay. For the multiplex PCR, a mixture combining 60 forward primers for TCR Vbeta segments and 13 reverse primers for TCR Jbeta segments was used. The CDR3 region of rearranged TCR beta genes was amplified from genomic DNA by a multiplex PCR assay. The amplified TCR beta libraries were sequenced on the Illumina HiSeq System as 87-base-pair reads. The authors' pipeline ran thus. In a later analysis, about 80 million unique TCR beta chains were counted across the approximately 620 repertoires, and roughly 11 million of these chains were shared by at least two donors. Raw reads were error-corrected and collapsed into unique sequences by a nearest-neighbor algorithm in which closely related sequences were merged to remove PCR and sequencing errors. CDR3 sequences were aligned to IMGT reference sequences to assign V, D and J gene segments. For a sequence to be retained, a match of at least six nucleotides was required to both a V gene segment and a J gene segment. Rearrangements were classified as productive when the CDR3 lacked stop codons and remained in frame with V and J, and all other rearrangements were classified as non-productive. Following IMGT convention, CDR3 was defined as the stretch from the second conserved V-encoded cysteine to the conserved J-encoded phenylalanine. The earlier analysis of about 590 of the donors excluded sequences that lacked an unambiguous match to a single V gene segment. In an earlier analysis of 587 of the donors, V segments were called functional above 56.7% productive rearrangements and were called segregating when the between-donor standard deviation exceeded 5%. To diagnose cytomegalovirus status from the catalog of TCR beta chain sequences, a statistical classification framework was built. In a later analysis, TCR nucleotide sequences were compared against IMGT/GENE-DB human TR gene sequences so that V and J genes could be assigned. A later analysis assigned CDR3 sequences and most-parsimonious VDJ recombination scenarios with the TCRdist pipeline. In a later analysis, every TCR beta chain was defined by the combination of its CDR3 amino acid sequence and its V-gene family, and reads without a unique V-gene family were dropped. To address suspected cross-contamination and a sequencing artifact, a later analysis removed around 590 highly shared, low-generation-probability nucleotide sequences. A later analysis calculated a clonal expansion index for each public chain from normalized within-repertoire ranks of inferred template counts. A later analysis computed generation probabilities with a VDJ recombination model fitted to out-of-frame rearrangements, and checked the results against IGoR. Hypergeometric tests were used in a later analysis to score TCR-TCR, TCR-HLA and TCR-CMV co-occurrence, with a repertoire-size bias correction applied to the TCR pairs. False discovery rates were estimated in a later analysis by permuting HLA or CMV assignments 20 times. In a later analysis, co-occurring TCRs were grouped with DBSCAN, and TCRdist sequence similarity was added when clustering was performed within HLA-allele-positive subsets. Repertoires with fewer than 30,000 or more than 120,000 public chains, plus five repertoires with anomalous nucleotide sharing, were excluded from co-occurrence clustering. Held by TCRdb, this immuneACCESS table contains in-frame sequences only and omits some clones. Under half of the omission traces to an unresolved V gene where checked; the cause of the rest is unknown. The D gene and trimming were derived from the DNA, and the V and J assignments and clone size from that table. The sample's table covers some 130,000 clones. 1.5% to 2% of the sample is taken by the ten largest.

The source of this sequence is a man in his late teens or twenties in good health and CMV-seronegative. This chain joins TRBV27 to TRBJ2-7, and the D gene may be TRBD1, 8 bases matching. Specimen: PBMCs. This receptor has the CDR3 CASSGGVLGRGQEQYF. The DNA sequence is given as TGTGCCAGCTCAGGGGGGGTGCTTGGCAGGGGGCAAGAGCAGTACTTC.